The sequence of this TCR beta chain was determined in a study of cytomegalovirus exposure and HLA in healthy donors. Study-level background: Researchers previously reported finding roughly 120 million unique TCR beta sequences from approximately 190 million T cells. Ancestry clustering placed roughly four fifths of more than 350 genotyped donors in the Caucasian-associated cluster. Study findings and constraints: The authors confirmed in vitro that a few CMV-associated chains were specific for CMV antigens.

Amplification used 60 Vbeta primers and 13 Jbeta primers. Method: immunoSEQ multiplex PCR; TCRdb's copy keeps in-frame clones and lacks some. The table has some 54,000 clones, approximately 73% seen once. Note on this clone: Its antigen is undetermined.

CDR1 is LGHNA and CDR2 is YSLEER in the germline V gene. The CDR3 is 15 residues long. Losses at the gene ends were 2 bases for V and 8 bases for J; bases not matched to a gene: 8. This clonotype originated in a man younger than 35 in good health and CMV-seronegative. This rearrangement joins TRBV4-3 to TRBJ1-2; 10 nucleotides match TRBD1. Material: PBMCs. In DNA, the CDR3 is TGCGCCAGCAGCCAATTCGGGACAGGGGATAACGGCTACACCTTC. It specifies CASSQFGTGDNGYTF.